This T cell receptor beta chain stems from a study of blood T cell repertoires in COVID-19. For the study at large: Samples of COVID-19 (acute and convalescent) were obtained from the United States, Italy and Spain.

The cohort comprised adults aged about 18 to 100 years residing in under 25 US areas. Grouping used clinical history reported by participants in a survey and questionnaire. Germline CDR1 and CDR2: LNHDA and SQIVND (reference sequence). This CDR3 comprises 17 residues. The V gene lost 2 bases and the J gene lost 1 base, with 17 bases spanning the gap. Measured with immunoSEQ multiplex PCR; TCRdb has only the in-frame clones, and not every one. The sample has fewer than 350,000 clones, 85% seen once. The sequencing input was PBMCs or T cells enriched from blood (not recorded which). The source is a woman aged 25-40 years who had been exposed to COVID-19. The chain employs TRBV19 and TRBJ1-1; possible D gene TRBD1, 6 bases. The DNA for the CDR3 is TGTGCCAGTAGTATATTTGACGTACGGGGACAGAACACTGAAGCTTTCTTT. Residues: CASSIFDVRGQNTEAFF. The full variable domain, its missing parts supplied by reference TRBV19 and TRBJ1-1, is DGGITQSPKYLFRKEGQNVTLSCEQNLNHDAMYWYRQDPGQGLRLIYYSQIVNDFQKGDIAEGYSVSREKKESFPLTVTSAQKNPTAFYLCASSIFDVRGQNTEAFFGQGTRLTVV.